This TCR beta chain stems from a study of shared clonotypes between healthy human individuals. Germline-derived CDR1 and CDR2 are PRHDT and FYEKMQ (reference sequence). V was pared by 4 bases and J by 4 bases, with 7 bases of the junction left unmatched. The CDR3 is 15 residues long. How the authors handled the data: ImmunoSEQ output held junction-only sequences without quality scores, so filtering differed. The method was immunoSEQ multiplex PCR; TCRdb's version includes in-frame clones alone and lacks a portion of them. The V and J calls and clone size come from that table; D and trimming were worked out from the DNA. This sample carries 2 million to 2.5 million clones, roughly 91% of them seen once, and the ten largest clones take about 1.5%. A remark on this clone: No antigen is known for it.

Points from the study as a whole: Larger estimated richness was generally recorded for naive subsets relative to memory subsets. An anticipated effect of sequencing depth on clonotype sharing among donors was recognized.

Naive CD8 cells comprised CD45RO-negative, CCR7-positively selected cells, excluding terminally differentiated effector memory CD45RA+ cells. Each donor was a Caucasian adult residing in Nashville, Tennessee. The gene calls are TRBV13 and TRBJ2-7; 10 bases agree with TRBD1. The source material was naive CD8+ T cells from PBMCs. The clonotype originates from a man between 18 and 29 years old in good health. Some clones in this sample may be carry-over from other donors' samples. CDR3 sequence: CASSCEGQGFYEQYF. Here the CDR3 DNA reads TGTGCCAGCAGCTGCGAGGGACAGGGGTTTTACGAGCAGTACTTC.